The 27 T cell receptor beta chains below all came from one sample that was sequenced in a study of T-cell reconstitution after alpha-beta-depleted transplantation in children. For TCRbeta, the library was prepared with unique molecular identifiers. TCRdb re-derived calls from the PCR reads in MiXCR, one entry per CDR3 protein. The table includes 350,000 to 450,000 distinct CDR3 sequences, about 14% detected once. Sequences were derived from PBMCs, sampled from the stem cell graft. Receptors originate from a human donor who donated a stem cell graft to a child with Fanconi anemia.

This clonotype came up many times. The chain joins TRBV5-4 to TRBJ2-2; TRBD2 is a possible D gene (6 bases). The CDR3 has 16 residues. CDR1 and CDR2 from the germline V gene are SGHNT and YYREEE (reference sequence). The V and J ends lost 0 bases and 1 base respectively, with 10 bases between them. CDR3 coding DNA: TGTGCCAGCAGCTTGGATGGAGGGAGGAACACCGGGGAGCTGTTTTTT. This sequence encodes CASSLDGGRNTGELFF.

Ten or more counts support this clonotype. V and J are TRBV12-3 or TRBV12-4 and TRBJ2-1; either TRBD1 or TRBD2 may supply D (5 bases each). V lost 5 bases, J lost 14 bases, and 13 bases lay in between. The CDR3 is 11 residues long. The CDR3 sequence is CASSPGTSEFF. The CDR3 DNA reads TGTGCCAGCAGTCCCGGGACGTCGGAGTTCTTC.

This clonotype was detected many times. The chain is built from TRBV12-5 and TRBJ2-1, with 7 nucleotides matching TRBD2. CDR1 and CDR2 (germline): LGHNT, FRNRAP. With V trimmed by 5 bases and J by 0 bases, 7 bases remained unmatched. The CDR3 covers 16 residues. CDR3 sequence reads: CASGGGPGGSYNEQFF. CDR3 DNA: TGTGCTAGTGGTGGGGGACCGGGGGGCTCCTACAATGAGCAGTTCTTC.

This clonotype has more than one count but fewer than ten. The J gene is TRBJ1-3, the V gene TRBV7-8; D is uncertain. Trimming cost V 5 bases and J 1 base, with 9 bases left between them. Per the germline V gene, CDR1 is SGHVS and CDR2 is FQNEAQ. The length of the CDR3 is 14 residues. This CDR3 reads CASSRLPSGNTIYF. CDR3 DNA sequence: TGTGCCAGCAGCCGACTGCCATCTGGAAACACCATATATTTT. Supplemented by reference TRBV7-8 and TRBJ1-3, the full variable domain reads GAGVSQSPRYKVAKRGQDVALRCDPISGHVSLFWYQQALGQGPEFLTYFQNEAQLDKSGLPSDRFFAERPEGSVSTLKIQRTQQEDSAVYLCASSRLPSGNTIYFGEGSWLTVV.

This chain connects TRBV4-3 to TRBJ2-2; D is ambiguous. In germline, CDR1 is LGHNA, CDR2 YSLEER. Trimming pared 0 bases from V and 6 bases from J, leaving 8 bases between. The CDR3 spans 14 residues. The CDR3 spells CASSQDRFAGELFF. The CDR3 DNA sequence: TGCGCCAGCAGCCAAGATAGATTCGCCGGGGAGCTGTTTTTT.

This clonotype was detected a few times. The chain recombines TRBV30 with TRBJ2-5; D uncertain. Germline assignment: CDR1 GTSNPN and CDR2 SVGIG (reference sequence). The CDR3 has 12 amino acids. Trimming cost V 2 bases and J 5 bases, with 9 bases left between them. CDR3 amino acids: CAWSWDEETQYF. CDR3 nucleotide sequence: TGTGCCTGGAGTTGGGATGAGGAGACCCAGTACTTC.

The chain has TRBV20-1 and TRBJ2-3; possible D gene TRBD1, 5 bases. Per germline, CDR1 DFQATT and CDR2 SNEGSKA (reference sequence). The CDR3 contains 15 residues. V was shortened by 3 bases and J by 1 base, with 14 bases between the two germline ends. The CDR3, as DNA: TGCAGTGCTAGGGGGCAGGGAAGAGGCACAGATACGCAGTATTTT. Its translation is CSARGQGRGTDTQYF.

This clonotype was seen a handful of times. The chain joins TRBV5-1 to TRBJ2-3; no clear D gene. This CDR3 spans 14 amino acids. Trimming took 5 bases from V and 1 from J, leaving 11 bases between them. Germline assignment: CDR1 SGHRS and CDR2 YFSETQ. CDR3 DNA sequence: TGCGCCAGCAGATTCGGAGAAGGCACAGATACGCAGTATTTT. Translated, it gives CASRFGEGTDTQYF.

At least ten counts were recorded for this clonotype. The chain joins TRBV29-1 to TRBJ2-1, with 9 bases aligning to TRBD1. V shed 3 bases and J 9 bases; nucleotides not matched to a gene: 9. CDR1 SQVTM and CDR2 ANQGSEA come from the germline V gene. The CDR3 contains 14 residues. CDR3 in DNA: TGCAGCGTTGATGCGACAGGGGGAATTTCTGAGCAGTTCTTC. Its protein product is CSVDATGGISEQFF.

This rearrangement joins TRBV6-2 or TRBV6-3 to TRBJ1-1; D unclear. This CDR3 is 14 amino acids long. Trimming left V 9 bases short and J 2 bases short, with 16 bases between. Germline V gives CDR1 MNHEY, CDR2 SVGEGT. CDR3 region: CARSLAVGNTEAFF. The CDR3 region has the DNA TGTGCCAGAAGTCTGGCCGTTGGAAACACTGAAGCTTTCTTT.

This rearrangement joins TRBV13 to TRBJ2-3; 14 bases align to TRBD2. The junction had 14 bases not matched to a gene; V was cut back by 2 bases and J by 4 bases. The CDR3 covers 20 residues. The germline V gene encodes CDR1 PRHDT and CDR2 FYEKMQ (reference sequence). The CDR3 coding sequence is TGTGCCAGCAGCTTATCCCGCGGACTAGCGGGGGGCACGCACGCAGATACGCAGTATTTT. It yields the protein CASSLSRGLAGGTHADTQYF. The full variable domain, completed using reference TRBV13 and TRBJ2-3, is AAGVIQSPRHLIKEKRETATLKCYPIPRHDTVYWYQQGPGQDPQFLISFYEKMQSDKGSIPDRFSAQQFSDYHSELNMSSLELGDSALYFCASSLSRGLAGGTHADTQYFGPGTRLTVL.

This clonotype was picked up a small number of times. The J gene is TRBJ1-1, the V gene TRBV2, with D hard to call. CDR1 SNHLY and CDR2 FYNNEI come from the germline V gene. This CDR3 is 15 amino acids long. The ends were cut back, 5 bases at V and 3 bases at J, with 16 bases in the middle. The CDR3 loop reads CASSLQSIRDTEAFF. CDR3 sequence (DNA): TGTGCCAGCAGTCTTCAATCTATTAGGGACACTGAAGCTTTCTTT.

V gene TRBV29-1 combines with J gene TRBJ1-1; no reliable D call. The V end was cut by 7 bases, the J end by 7 bases, with 16 bases between. Germline V gene data show CDR1 as SQVTM and CDR2 as ANQGSEA. This CDR3 is built from 12 residues. In DNA form, the CDR3 reads TGCAGCGCCAATTCCGGGCCTGATGAAGCTTTCTTT. Translation: CSANSGPDEAFF. The full variable domain, with the rest looked up from reference TRBV29-1 and TRBJ1-1, is SAVISQKPSRDICQRGTSLTIQCQVDSQVTMMFWYRQQPGQSLTLIATANQGSEATYESGFVIDKFPISRPNLTFSTLTVSNMSPEDSSIYLCSANSGPDEAFFGQGTRLTVV.

There are many counts of this clonotype. The V and J genes are TRBV12-3 or TRBV12-4 and TRBJ2-5; D not resolved. V lost 5 bases to trimming and J lost 3 bases, with 4 bases between them. The CDR3 is made up of 11 amino acids. The CDR3 is CASSSEETQYF. CDR3 in DNA: TGTGCCAGCAGTAGTGAAGAGACCCAGTACTTC.

This chain joins TRBV4-3 and TRBJ2-2; D not resolved. CDR1 LGHNA and CDR2 YSLEER come from the germline V gene. V was pared by 4 bases and J by 4 bases, with 13 bases between. The length of the CDR3 is 15 residues. The CDR3 sequence is CASSRRHRSTGELFF. The DNA for the CDR3 is TGCGCCAGCAGCCGAAGACATCGAAGCACCGGGGAGCTGTTTTTT.

This clonotype showed up just a few times. The J gene is TRBJ2-7, the V gene TRBV4-3, with D possibly TRBD1 on 5 matching bases. The V gene's germline CDR1 is LGHNA and CDR2 YSLEER. The CDR3 covers 12 residues. V shed 0 bases and J shed 6 bases, with 6 bases lying between them. CDR3 in amino acids: CASSQDGAEQYF. The CDR3, as DNA: TGCGCCAGCAGCCAAGATGGGGCCGAGCAGTACTTC.

This clonotype has at least ten counts. V and J are TRBV4-3 and TRBJ2-6, with 7 nucleotides matching TRBD2. CDR3 size: 20 residues. V lost 0 bases, J lost 0 bases, and 11 bases stayed unmatched. Germline V gives CDR1 LGHNA, CDR2 YSLEER. The CDR3 is CASSQDLSGTVLSGANVLTF. The CDR3, as DNA: TGCGCCAGCAGCCAAGACCTAAGCGGGACCGTTCTCTCTGGGGCCAACGTCCTGACTTTC.

In this sample, this clonotype turned up many times. The rearrangement uses TRBV29-1 and TRBJ2-5; D tentatively reads TRBD1 or TRBD2 (5 bases each). The germline V gene encodes CDR1 SQVTM and CDR2 ANQGSEA. The V gene lost 1 base and the J gene lost 5 bases, with 20 bases spanning the gap. CDR3 length: 16 residues. The CDR3 protein is CSVEGYGTVAWETQYF. The DNA for the CDR3 is TGCAGCGTTGAAGGCTATGGGACGGTTGCGTGGGAGACCCAGTACTTC.

The rearrangement uses TRBV4-3 and TRBJ2-7; D uncertain. The V end was cut by 0 bases, the J end by 0 bases, with 12 bases between. The CDR3 length is 16 residues. The germline V gene has CDR1 LGHNA and CDR2 YSLEER. The CDR3 here is CASSQDVTLSSYEQYF. In DNA, the CDR3 is TGCGCCAGCAGCCAAGATGTAACCCTTAGCTCCTACGAGCAGTACTTC.

This clonotype was detected only a few times. The chain couples TRBV29-1 to TRBJ2-2; possibly TRBD2 for D (6 bases). The ends were cut back, 4 bases at V and 0 bases at J, with 21 bases in the middle. The CDR3 extends over 18 amino acids. Germline lookup yields CDR1 SQVTM and CDR2 ANQGSEA. The CDR3 here is CSVGGELTEPTNTGELFF. The DNA for the CDR3 is TGCAGCGTTGGGGGGGAGTTAACAGAGCCTACGAACACCGGGGAGCTGTTTTTT.

The gene calls are TRBV6-5 and TRBJ2-7; D possibly corresponds to TRBD1 (6 bases). The germline V gene encodes CDR1 MNHEY and CDR2 SVGAGI. Trimming removed 6 bases from V and 2 bases from J, with 20 bases in between. CDR3 length equals 16 residues. This CDR3 is CASSYGAGTLAYEQYF. CDR3 sequence (DNA): TGTGCCAGCAGCTACGGGGCCGGGACATTGGCCTACGAGCAGTACTTC.

The sample holds many counts of this clonotype. The chain combines TRBV5-6 with TRBJ2-5; D is perhaps TRBD1 (6 bases). The CDR3 has 15 amino acids. Germline V gives CDR1 SGHDT, CDR2 YYEEEE. V shed 4 bases and J shed 0 bases, with 13 bases lying between them. The CDR3 reads CASSLRTVDQETQYF. CDR3 bases: TGTGCCAGCAGCCTACGGACAGTGGACCAAGAGACCCAGTACTTC.

This clonotype was seen a handful of times. The chain recombines TRBV5-1 with TRBJ1-2; tentatively, D is TRBD1 (6 bases). The CDR3 loop spans 13 amino acids. CDR1 and CDR2 from the germline V gene are SGHRS and YFSETQ. V was clipped by 0 bases and J by 8 bases, with 11 bases between them. CDR3 protein: CASSLDRDGGYTF. The CDR3 DNA sequence: TGCGCCAGCAGCTTGGACAGGGACGGCGGCTACACCTTC.

A few counts support this clonotype. The V gene is TRBV7-2, the J gene TRBJ1-2; TRBD1 agrees at 10 bases. J was trimmed by 8 bases and V by 5 bases; bases with no gene match: 5. CDR1 is SGHTA, CDR2 FQGNSA, per germline. The CDR3 consists of 13 residues. For the CDR3, the DNA is TGTGCCAGCAGCCCTAGACAGGGGGCCGGCTACACCTTC. This translates into CASSPRQGAGYTF.

There are a few counts of this clonotype. The gene calls are TRBV6-6 and TRBJ2-5; D ambiguous. The CDR3 runs to 12 residues. CDR1 is MNHNY, CDR2 SVGAGI, per germline (reference sequence). The V gene lost 9 bases and the J gene lost 5 bases, with 13 bases spanning the gap. The CDR3 DNA follows: TGTGCCAGTGCCCGACCATTGGAGACCCAGTACTTC. This translates into CASARPLETQYF.

This sequence joins TRBV12-3 or TRBV12-4 and TRBJ1-2, with D unclear. CDR3 size: 14 residues. V shed 2 bases and J shed 0 bases, with 7 bases lying between them. The CDR3 bases are TGTGCCAGCAGTTTACGGCCTACTAACTATGGCTACACCTTC. Translation: CASSLRPTNYGYTF.

The V and J genes are TRBV28 and TRBJ1-1; TRBD1 might be the D (5 bases). CDR1 and CDR2 from the germline V gene are MDHEN and SYDVKM. The V gene lost 3 bases and the J gene lost 5 bases, with 13 bases spanning the gap. CDR3 size: 14 residues. The CDR3 DNA is TGTGCCAGCAGTTTGCCGGGGGAGGCAACTGAAGCTTTCTTT. This sequence encodes CASSLPGEATEAFF.